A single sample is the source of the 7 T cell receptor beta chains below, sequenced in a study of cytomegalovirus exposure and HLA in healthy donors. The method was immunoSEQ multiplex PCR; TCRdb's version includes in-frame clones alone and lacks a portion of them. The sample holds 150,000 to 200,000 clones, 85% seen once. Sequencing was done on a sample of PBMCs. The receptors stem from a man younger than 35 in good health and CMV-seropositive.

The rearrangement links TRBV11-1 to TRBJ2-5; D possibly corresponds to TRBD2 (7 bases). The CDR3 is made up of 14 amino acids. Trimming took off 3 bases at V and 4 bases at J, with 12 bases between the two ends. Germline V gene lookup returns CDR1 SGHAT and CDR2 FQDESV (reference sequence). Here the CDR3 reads CASSLRGGRETQYF. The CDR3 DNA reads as TGTGCCAGCAGCTTGAGGGGGGGTCGAGAGACCCAGTACTTC.

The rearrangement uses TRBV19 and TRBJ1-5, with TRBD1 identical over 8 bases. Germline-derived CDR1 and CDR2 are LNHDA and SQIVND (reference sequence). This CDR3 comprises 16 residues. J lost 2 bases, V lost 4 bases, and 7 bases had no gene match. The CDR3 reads CASSTPGQGGNQPQHF. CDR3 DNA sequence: TGTGCCAGTAGTACGCCAGGACAGGGAGGCAATCAGCCCCAGCATTTT.

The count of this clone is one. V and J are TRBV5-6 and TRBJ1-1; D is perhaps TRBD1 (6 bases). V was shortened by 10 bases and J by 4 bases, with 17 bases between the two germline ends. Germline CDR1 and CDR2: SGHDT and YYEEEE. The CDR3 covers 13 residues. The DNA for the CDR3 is TGTGCCTCAACATCGAGGGGGGGCACTGAAGCTTTCTTT. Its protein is CASTSRGGTEAFF.

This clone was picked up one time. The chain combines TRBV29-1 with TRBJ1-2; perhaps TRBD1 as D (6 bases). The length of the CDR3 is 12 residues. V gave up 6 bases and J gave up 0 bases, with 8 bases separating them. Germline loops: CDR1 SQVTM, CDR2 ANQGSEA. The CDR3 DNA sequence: TGCAGCGTACAGGGAGCTAACTATGGCTACACCTTC. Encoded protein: CSVQGANYGYTF.

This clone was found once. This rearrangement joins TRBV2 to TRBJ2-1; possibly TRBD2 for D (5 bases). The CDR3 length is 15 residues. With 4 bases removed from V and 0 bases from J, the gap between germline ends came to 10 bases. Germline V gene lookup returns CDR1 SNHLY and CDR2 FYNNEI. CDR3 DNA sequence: TGTGCCAGCAGTGCGGAGGTGAGCTCCTACAATGAGCAGTTCTTC. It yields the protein CASSAEVSSYNEQFF. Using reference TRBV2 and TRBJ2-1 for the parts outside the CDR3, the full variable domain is EPEVTQTPSHQVTQMGQEVILRCVPISNHLYFYWYRQILGQKVEFLVSFYNNEISEKSEIFDDQFSVERPDGSNFTLKIRSTKLEDSAMYFCASSAEVSSYNEQFFGPGTRLTVL.

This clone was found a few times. The CDR3 here is CASSESQGNGELFF. The CDR3 coding sequence is TGTGCCAGCAGTGAGTCTCAGGGGAACGGGGAGCTGTTTTTT. The chain couples TRBV6-4 to TRBJ2-2; maybe TRBD1 (6 bases). CDR1 and CDR2 (germline): MRHNA, SNTAGT. The germline V and J ends were trimmed by 3 bases and 7 bases, with 12 bases remaining between them. CDR3 length: 14 residues.

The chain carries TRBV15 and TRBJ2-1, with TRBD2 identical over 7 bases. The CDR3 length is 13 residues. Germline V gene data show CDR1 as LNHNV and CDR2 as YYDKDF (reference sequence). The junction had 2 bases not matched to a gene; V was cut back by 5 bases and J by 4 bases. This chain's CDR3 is CATSVGRYNEQFF. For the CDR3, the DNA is TGTGCCACCAGCGTCGGGAGGTACAATGAGCAGTTCTTC.